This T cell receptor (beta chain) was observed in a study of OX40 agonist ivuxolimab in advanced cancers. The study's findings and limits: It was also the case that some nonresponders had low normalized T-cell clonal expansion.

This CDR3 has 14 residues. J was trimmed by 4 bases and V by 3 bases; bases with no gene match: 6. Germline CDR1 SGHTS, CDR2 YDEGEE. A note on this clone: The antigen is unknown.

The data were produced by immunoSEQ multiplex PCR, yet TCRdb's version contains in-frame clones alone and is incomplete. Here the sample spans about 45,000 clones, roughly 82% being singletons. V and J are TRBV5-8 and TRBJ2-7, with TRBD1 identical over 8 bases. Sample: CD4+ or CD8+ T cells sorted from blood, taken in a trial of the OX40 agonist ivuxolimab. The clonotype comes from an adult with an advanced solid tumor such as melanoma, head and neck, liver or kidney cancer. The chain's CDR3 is CASSSRTGPYEQYF. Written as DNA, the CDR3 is TGTGCCAGCAGCTCCCGGACAGGGCCTTACGAGCAGTACTTC.